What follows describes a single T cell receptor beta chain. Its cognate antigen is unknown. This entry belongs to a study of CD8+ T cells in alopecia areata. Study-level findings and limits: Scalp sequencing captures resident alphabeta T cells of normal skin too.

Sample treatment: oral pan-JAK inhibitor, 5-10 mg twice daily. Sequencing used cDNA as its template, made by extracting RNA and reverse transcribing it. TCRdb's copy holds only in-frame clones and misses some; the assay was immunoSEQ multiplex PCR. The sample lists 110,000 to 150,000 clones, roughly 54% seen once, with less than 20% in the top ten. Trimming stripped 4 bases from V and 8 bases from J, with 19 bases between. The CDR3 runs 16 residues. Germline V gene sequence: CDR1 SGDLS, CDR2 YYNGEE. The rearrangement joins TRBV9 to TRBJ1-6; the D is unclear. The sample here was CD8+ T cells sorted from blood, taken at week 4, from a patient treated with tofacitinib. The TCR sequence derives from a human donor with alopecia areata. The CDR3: CASSPKTNSPHSPLHF. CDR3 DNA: TGTGCCAGCAGCCCAAAGACCAACTCGCCACATTCACCCCTCCACTTT.